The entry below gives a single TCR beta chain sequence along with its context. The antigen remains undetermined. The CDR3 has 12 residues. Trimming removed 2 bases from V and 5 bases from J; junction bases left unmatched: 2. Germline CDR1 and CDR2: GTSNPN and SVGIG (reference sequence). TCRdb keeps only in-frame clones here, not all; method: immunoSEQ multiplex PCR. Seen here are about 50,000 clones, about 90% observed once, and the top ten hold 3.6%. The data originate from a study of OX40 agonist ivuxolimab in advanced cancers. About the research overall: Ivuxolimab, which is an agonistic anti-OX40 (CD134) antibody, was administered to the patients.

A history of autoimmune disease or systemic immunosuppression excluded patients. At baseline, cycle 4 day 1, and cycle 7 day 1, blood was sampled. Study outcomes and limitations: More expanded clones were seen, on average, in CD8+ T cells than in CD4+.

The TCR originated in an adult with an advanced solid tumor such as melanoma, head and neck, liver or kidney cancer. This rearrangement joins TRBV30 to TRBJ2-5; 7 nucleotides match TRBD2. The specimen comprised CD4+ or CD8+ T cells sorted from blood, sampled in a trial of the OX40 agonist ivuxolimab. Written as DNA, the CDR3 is TGTGCCTGGAGTCGGGGGGACGAGACCCAGTACTTC. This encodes CAWSRGDETQYF.